A single sample is the source of the 30 T cell receptor beta chains below, sequenced in a study of blood T cell repertoires in COVID-19. Sequencing was performed with immunoSEQ multiplex PCR; in TCRdb, only in-frame clones are kept and a portion is missing. The table has about 210,000 clones, around 80% seen once; the top ten hold roughly 7%. Sequenced material: peripheral blood. All receptors derive from a woman aged 70-85 years with acute or convalescent COVID-19.

This clone was picked up many times. The chain employs TRBV2 and TRBJ2-7, with D possibly being TRBD2 (5 bases). From germline, CDR1 is SNHLY and CDR2 FYNNEI. The CDR3 has 13 amino acids. V lost 7 bases and J 7 bases, leaving 17 bases between the germline ends. The CDR3 here is CASNSGQRAEQYF. Here the CDR3 DNA reads TGTGCCAGCAACAGCGGTCAGCGTGCAGAGCAGTACTTC.

This chain joins TRBV5-8 and TRBJ2-7; TRBD2 agrees at 7 bases. Germline values: CDR1 SGHTS, CDR2 YDEGEE. V was pared by 2 bases and J by 0 bases, with 5 bases of the junction left unmatched. There are 15 residues in the CDR3. The CDR3, as DNA: TGTGCCAGCAGCTTAATCCGCGGGGGCTCCTACGAGCAGTACTTC. Translation gives CASSLIRGGSYEQYF. Filled out from reference TRBV5-8 and TRBJ2-7, the complete variable domain reads EAGVTQSPTHLIKTRGQQATLRCSPISGHTSVYWYQQALGLGLQFLLWYDEGEERNRGNFPPRFSGRQFPNYSSELNVNALELEDSALYLCASSLIRGGSYEQYFGPGTRLTVT.

This clone was seen a handful of times. The chain has TRBV19 and TRBJ1-4; D uncertain. The CDR3 is made up of 15 amino acids. V was shortened by 2 bases and J by 6 bases, with 13 bases between the two germline ends. CDR1 and CDR2 (germline): LNHDA, SQIVND (reference sequence). CDR3 nucleotide sequence: TGTGCCAGTAGTATAACGGCAGGTCCGCATGAAAAACTGTTTTTT. Protein: CASSITAGPHEKLFF.

The chain recombines TRBV7-2 with TRBJ2-5; D gene ambiguous. The CDR3 is 15 residues long. V lost 1 base to trimming and J lost 0 bases, with 9 bases between them. Germline-derived CDR1 and CDR2 are SGHTA and FQGNSA. The CDR3 loop is CASSLGGDYQETQYF. The CDR3 DNA follows: TGTGCCAGCAGCTTAGGAGGTGACTACCAAGAGACCCAGTACTTC.

This clone is a singleton in its sample. The gene calls are TRBV7-2 and TRBJ2-1; maybe TRBD2 (6 bases). V lost 2 bases, J lost 2 bases, and 10 bases lay in between. Germline V gives CDR1 SGHTA, CDR2 FQGNSA. This CDR3 region has 15 residues. For the CDR3, the DNA is TGTGCCAGCAGCTTACTAGCGTATACCTACAATGAGCAGTTCTTC. Translating it yields CASSLLAYTYNEQFF. Full variable domain (missing parts from reference TRBV7-2 and TRBJ2-1): GAGVSQSPSNKVTEKGKDVELRCDPISGHTALYWYRQSLGQGLEFLIYFQGNSAPDKSGLPSDRFSAERTGGSVSTLTIQRTQQEDSAVYLCASSLLAYTYNEQFFGPGTRLTVL.

The rearrangement joins TRBV6-1 to TRBJ2-7; perhaps TRBD2 as D (5 bases). V shed 5 bases and J shed 0 bases, with 11 bases lying between them. CDR3 size: 14 residues. Germline-derived CDR1 and CDR2 are MNHNS and SASEGT. CDR3 nucleotide sequence: TGTGCCAGCAGTTATAGCGTCCACTCCTACGAGCAGTACTTC. This sequence encodes CASSYSVHSYEQYF.

The genes are TRBV5-1 and TRBJ2-1; a weak D match, TRBD1 (5 bases). Trimming cost V 6 bases and J 5 bases, with 12 bases left between them. The germline CDR1 and CDR2 sequences are SGHRS and YFSETQ. The CDR3 covers 13 residues. The chain's CDR3 is CASTVQGNNEQFF. CDR3 nucleotides: TGCGCCAGCACGGTCCAGGGAAACAATGAGCAGTTCTTC.

This clone was detected a few times. The J gene is TRBJ2-2, the V gene TRBV7-8, with 7 positions matching TRBD2. V trimming: 0 bases; J trimming: 4 bases; junction bases outside the gene matches: 5. Germline lookup yields CDR1 SGHVS and CDR2 FQNEAQ. This CDR3 contains 16 residues. The CDR3 DNA sequence: TGTGCCAGCAGCTTAGCGGGAGGGAAGAGCACCGGGGAGCTGTTTTTT. This encodes CASSLAGGKSTGELFF.

The V gene is TRBV19, the J gene TRBJ2-7; 7 bases are a match to TRBD2. Per germline, CDR1 LNHDA and CDR2 SQIVND (reference sequence). The ends lost 4 bases at V and 1 base at J; junction bases unmatched: 4. The CDR3 length is 14 residues. Here the CDR3 reads CASSKRGISYEQYF. Written as DNA, the CDR3 is TGTGCCAGTAGTAAGCGGGGAATATCCTACGAGCAGTACTTC.

The CDR3 DNA sequence: TGCGCCAGCAGCCTAGCGGGACAGATCAATGAAAAACTGTTTTTT. As protein: CASSLAGQINEKLFF. This chain joins TRBV5-1 and TRBJ1-4; 7 bases map to TRBD1. This CDR3 is 15 amino acids long. Germline CDR1 and CDR2: SGHRS and YFSETQ. With V trimmed by 4 bases and J by 5 bases, 8 bases remained unmatched.

This clone was seen a few times. The rearrangement uses TRBV19 and TRBJ1-2; no definite D call. Germline V gives CDR1 LNHDA, CDR2 SQIVND (reference sequence). V was shortened by 6 bases and J by 3 bases, with 11 bases between the two germline ends. The CDR3 consists of 13 residues. Here the CDR3 reads CASSVQFYYGYTF. Written as DNA, the CDR3 is TGTGCCAGTAGCGTACAGTTTTACTATGGCTACACCTTC.

The chain joins TRBV20-1 to TRBJ2-1; 8 bases match TRBD2. Losses at the gene ends were 3 bases for V and 5 bases for J; bases not matched to a gene: 9. Germline CDR1 is DFQATT and CDR2 is SNEGSKA (reference sequence). The CDR3 is 15 residues long. The CDR3 DNA sequence: TGCAGTGCTAGTCTTAGCGGGGCAGGGAACAATGAGCAGTTCTTC. Amino acids: CSASLSGAGNNEQFF.

This clone has only one observation. The genes are TRBV4-1 and TRBJ1-1; 7 bases match TRBD1. Germline V gene sequence: CDR1 MGHRA, CDR2 YSYEKL. V lost 4 bases to trimming and J lost 7 bases; unmatched junction nucleotides: 15. The length of the CDR3 is 16 residues. CDR3 nucleotide sequence: TGCGCCAGCAGCCGCTACAGGGGCGGGGCGGTCTATGAAGCTTTCTTT. Residues: CASSRYRGGAVYEAFF.

The chain combines TRBV24-1 with TRBJ2-7; tentative D call: TRBD1 (6 bases). Per the germline V gene, CDR1 is KGHDR and CDR2 is SFDVKD. Trimming removed 3 bases at V and 2 bases at J, with 13 bases between. The CDR3 contains 15 residues. The CDR3 DNA follows: TGTGCCACCAGTGATGATCAGGGGTTTCCCTACGAGCAGTACTTC. Translating gives CATSDDQGFPYEQYF.

This clone was observed a few times. The V and J genes are TRBV5-3 and TRBJ1-6; D not resolved. TRBV5-3 is an ORF, with its function uncertain. The V end was cut by 9 bases, the J end by 7 bases, with 17 bases between. The CDR3 is 14 residues long. This CDR3 is CATTPMRANSPLHF. The CDR3 region has the DNA TGTGCCACTACACCGATGAGGGCGAATTCACCCCTCCACTTT.

The chain recombines TRBV18 with TRBJ2-1, with 8 bases lining up with TRBD1. CDR1 and CDR2 from the germline V gene are KGHSH and LQKENI. This CDR3 is built from 15 residues. Trimming took 3 bases from V and 2 from J; bases not matched to a gene: 3. DNA of the CDR3: TGTGCCAGCTCACCGGGACAGGCGGCCTACAATGAGCAGTTCTTC. This gives the protein CASSPGQAAYNEQFF.

The chain couples TRBV5-1 to TRBJ1-4, with TRBD1 matching 7 bases. The junction had 5 bases not matched to a gene; V was cut back by 1 base and J by 8 bases. The V gene's germline CDR1 is SGHRS and CDR2 YFSETQ. CDR3 length equals 14 residues. The CDR3 DNA follows: TGCGCCAGCAGCTTGAACAGGGGCGGGGAAAAACTGTTTTTT. Encoded protein: CASSLNRGGEKLFF. Looking up the rest from reference TRBV5-1 and TRBJ1-4 gives the full variable domain: KAGVTQTPRYLIKTRGQQVTLSCSPISGHRSVSWYQQTPGQGLQFLFEYFSETQRNKGNFPGRFSGRQFSNSRSEMNVSTLELGDSALYLCASSLNRGGEKLFFGSGTQLSVL.

About this clone: Within the sample, other DNA sequences also encode this same CDR3. The chain links TRBV30 to TRBJ1-6; 8 nucleotides agree with TRBD1. The trim removed 4 bases at V and 3 bases at J, leaving 8 bases unmatched. Germline V gives CDR1 GTSNPN, CDR2 SVGIG (reference sequence). CDR3 length equals 16 residues. This CDR3 is CAWTPTGANYNSPLHF. In DNA, the CDR3 is TGTGCCTGGACCCCGACAGGGGCAAACTATAATTCACCCCTCCACTTT.

The chain combines TRBV18 with TRBJ2-7, with a possible D match to TRBD1 (6 bases). The V gene's germline CDR1 is KGHSH and CDR2 LQKENI. V lost 5 bases to trimming and J lost 0 bases, with 14 bases between them. CDR3 length equals 15 residues. Here the CDR3 reads CASSARQANSYEQYF. In DNA, the CDR3 is TGTGCCAGCTCAGCAAGACAGGCTAACTCCTACGAGCAGTACTTC.

This rearrangement joins TRBV5-4 to TRBJ1-2; D call uncertain. The CDR3 runs to 15 residues. In germline, CDR1 is SGHNT, CDR2 YYREEE (reference sequence). Trimming left V 2 bases short and J 4 bases short, with 15 bases between. CDR3 in DNA: TGTGCCAGCAGCTTAATCGGAACAGTTCCCTATGGCTACACCTTC. Translated: CASSLIGTVPYGYTF.

The chain couples TRBV10-3 to TRBJ2-3, with D tentatively TRBD2 (5 bases). The CDR3 contains 16 residues. Trimming shortened V by 3 bases and J by 3 bases, and 16 bases separated the two germline ends. Germline values: CDR1 ENHRY, CDR2 SYGVKD. The CDR3 protein is CAISDRSGSGTDTQYF. The CDR3, as DNA: TGTGCCATCAGTGACCGAAGCGGTAGTGGGACAGATACGCAGTATTTT.

The CDR3 reads CASSLGWGVTTGELFF. The CDR3 nucleotides read TGTGCCAGCAGCTTAGGCTGGGGGGTAACAACCGGGGAGCTGTTTTTT. This sequence joins TRBV11-2 and TRBJ2-2, with D perhaps matching TRBD2 (6 bases). The ends were cut back, 1 base at V and 5 bases at J, with 14 bases in the middle. CDR1 is SGHAT and CDR2 is FQNNGV in the germline V gene. This CDR3 is 16 amino acids long.

This clone was counted a single time. The chain has TRBV6-5 and TRBJ1-2; TRBD1 aligns across 8 bases. In germline, CDR1 is MNHEY, CDR2 SVGAGI. CDR3 length: 13 residues. J was trimmed by 2 bases and V by 6 bases; bases with no gene match: 2. CDR3 DNA: TGTGCCAGCAGGGACAGGGCAAACTATGGCTACACCTTC. Protein: CASRDRANYGYTF.

This chain uses TRBV10-3 with TRBJ2-7; no firm D call. Trimming pared 2 bases from V and 4 bases from J, leaving 6 bases between. This CDR3 is built from 12 residues. CDR1 ENHRY and CDR2 SYGVKD come from the germline V gene. The CDR3 is CAISEVYYEQYF. For the CDR3, the DNA is TGTGCCATCAGTGAGGTGTATTACGAGCAGTACTTC.

The chain recombines TRBV11-2 with TRBJ2-1, with 8 bases aligning to TRBD2. With 0 bases clipped from V and 4 bases from J, the junction kept 5 bases outside the gene matches. The CDR3 has 16 residues. CDR1 and CDR2 (germline): SGHAT, FQNNGV. CDR3 nucleotides: TGTGCCAGCAGCTTAGAAAGACTAGCGTGGTACAATGAGCAGTTCTTC. It encodes CASSLERLAWYNEQFF.

The rearrangement joins TRBV18 to TRBJ2-3, with 8 bases matching TRBD1. The length of the CDR3 is 16 residues. Trimming at V came to 2 bases and at J to 6 bases, leaving 10 bases not matched to a gene. Germline CDR1 reads KGHSH; CDR2 reads LQKENI. Here the CDR3 reads CASSPRATGAGDTQYF. DNA of the CDR3: TGTGCCAGCTCACCAAGGGCGACAGGGGCAGGCGATACGCAGTATTTT.

The chain joins TRBV7-2 to TRBJ2-5; TRBD1 matches at 8 bases. Losses at the gene ends were 2 bases for V and 5 bases for J; bases not matched to a gene: 10. This CDR3 contains 16 residues. CDR1 is SGHTA, CDR2 FQGNSA, per germline. The CDR3 here is CASSLMFDRGRETQYF. In nucleotides, the CDR3 is TGTGCCAGCAGCTTAATGTTCGACAGGGGAAGGGAGACCCAGTACTTC.

The chain couples TRBV5-6 to TRBJ2-7, with 12 bases fitting TRBD2. With V trimmed by 4 bases and J by 4 bases, 12 bases remained unmatched. The germline CDR1 and CDR2 sequences are SGHDT and YYEEEE. The CDR3 consists of 17 residues. The CDR3 loop is CASSLTSGGPRAYEQYF. CDR3 DNA sequence: TGTGCCAGCAGCCTGACTAGCGGGGGCCCTAGAGCTTACGAGCAGTACTTC.

This clone was detected once. This sequence joins TRBV5-1 and TRBJ2-3; TRBD2 matches at 11 bases. J gave up 0 bases and V 6 bases, and 6 bases lay outside the gene matches. Germline assignment: CDR1 SGHRS and CDR2 YFSETQ. The CDR3 length is 16 residues. CDR3 nucleotides: TGCGCCAGCAACCTAGCGGGGGGTACTAGCACAGATACGCAGTATTTT. Amino acid sequence: CASNLAGGTSTDTQYF.

J is TRBJ2-7 and V is TRBV6-2 or TRBV6-3, with D perhaps TRBD2 (5 bases). Trimming removed 5 bases at V and 1 base at J, with 9 bases between. Germline values: CDR1 MNHEY, CDR2 SVGEGT. The CDR3 is 13 residues long. The CDR3 DNA sequence: TGTGCCAGCAGTCCGAGCGGTTCCTACGAGCAGTACGTC. As protein: CASSPSGSYEQYV.